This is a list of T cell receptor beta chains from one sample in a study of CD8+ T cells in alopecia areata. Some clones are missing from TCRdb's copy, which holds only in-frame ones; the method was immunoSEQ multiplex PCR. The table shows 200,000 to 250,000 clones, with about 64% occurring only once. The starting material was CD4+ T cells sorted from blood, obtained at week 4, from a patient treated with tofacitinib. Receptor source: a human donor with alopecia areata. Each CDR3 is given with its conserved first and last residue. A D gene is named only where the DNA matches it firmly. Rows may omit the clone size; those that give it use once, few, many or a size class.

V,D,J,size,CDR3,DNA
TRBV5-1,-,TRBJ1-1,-,CASSGLMNTEAFF,TGCGCCAGCAGCGGACTTATGAACACTGAAGCTTTCTTT
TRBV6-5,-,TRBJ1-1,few,CASSYGAGTEAFF,TGTGCCAGCAGTTACGGAGCGGGAACTGAAGCTTTCTTT
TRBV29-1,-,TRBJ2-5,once,CSVVLGAGETQYF,TGCAGCGTTGTTTTGGGGGCTGGGGAGACCCAGTACTTC
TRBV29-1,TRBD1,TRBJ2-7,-,CSATGTEASEQYF,TGCAGCGCCACCGGGACAGAGGCATCCGAGCAGTACTTC
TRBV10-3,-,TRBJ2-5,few,CAISERQSQTQYF,TGTGCCATCAGTGAGAGGCAGTCACAGACCCAGTACTTC
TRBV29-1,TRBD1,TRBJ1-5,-,CSVRGQVDQPQHF,TGCAGCGTTCGGGGACAGGTCGATCAGCCCCAGCATTTT
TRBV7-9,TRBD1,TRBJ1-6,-,CASSKRDRGSPLHF,TGTGCCAGCAGCAAACGGGACAGGGGGTCACCCCTCCACTTT
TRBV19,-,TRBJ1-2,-,CASSIRQAVYGYTF,TGTGCCAGTAGTATTCGCCAGGCCGTCTATGGCTACACCTTC
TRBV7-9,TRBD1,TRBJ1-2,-,CASSLASGTGGQSYTF,TGTGCCAGCAGCTTAGCATCGGGGACAGGGGGTCAGAGCTACACCTTC
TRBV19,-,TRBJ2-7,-,CASSRDRAYEQYF,TGTGCCAGTAGCCGTGACAGAGCCTACGAGCAGTACTTC
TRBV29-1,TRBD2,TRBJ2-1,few,CSVNVAGGSYNEQFF,TGCAGCGTGAACGTAGCGGGGGGCTCCTACAATGAGCAGTTCTTC
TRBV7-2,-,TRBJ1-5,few,CASSLEPGVSQPQHF,TGTGCCAGCAGCTTAGAACCTGGGGTGTCTCAGCCCCAGCATTTT
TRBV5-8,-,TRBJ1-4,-,CASGGQGVEKLFF,TGTGCCAGCGGGGGTCAGGGCGTTGAAAAACTGTTTTTT
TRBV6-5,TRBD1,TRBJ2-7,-,CASSYSWTGVYEQYF,TGTGCCAGCAGTTACTCTTGGACAGGAGTCTACGAGCAGTACTTC
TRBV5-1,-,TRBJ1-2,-,CASSLDEGFYYGYTF,TGCGCCAGCAGCTTGGATGAGGGGTTCTACTATGGCTACACCTTC
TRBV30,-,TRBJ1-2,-,CAWDTRLNYGYTF,TGTGCCTGGGACACTAGACTTAACTATGGCTACACCTTC